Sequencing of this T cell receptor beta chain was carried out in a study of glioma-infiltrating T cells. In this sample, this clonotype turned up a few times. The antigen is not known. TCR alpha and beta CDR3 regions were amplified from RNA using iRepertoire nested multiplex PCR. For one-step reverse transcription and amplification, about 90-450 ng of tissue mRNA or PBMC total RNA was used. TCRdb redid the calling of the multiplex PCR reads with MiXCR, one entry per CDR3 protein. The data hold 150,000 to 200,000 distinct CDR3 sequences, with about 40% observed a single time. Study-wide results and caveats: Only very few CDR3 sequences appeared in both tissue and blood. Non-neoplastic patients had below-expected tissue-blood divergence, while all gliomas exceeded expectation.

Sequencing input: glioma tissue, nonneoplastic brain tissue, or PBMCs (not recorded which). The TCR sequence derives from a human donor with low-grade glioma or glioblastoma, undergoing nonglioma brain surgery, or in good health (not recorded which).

CDR3 in amino acids: CASSTTGLGHEQYF. In DNA form, the CDR3 reads TGTGCCAGTAGTACTACGGGACTCGGTCACGAGCAGTACTTC. The gene calls are TRBV19 and TRBJ2-7; a weak D match, TRBD2 (6 bases). Germline V gene lookup returns CDR1 LNHDA and CDR2 SQIVND (reference sequence). The CDR3 is 14 residues long. Trimming cost V 4 bases and J 5 bases, with 15 bases left between them. Complete variable domain (other parts from reference TRBV19 and TRBJ2-7): DGGITQSPKYLFRKEGQNVTLSCEQNLNHDAMYWYRQDPGQGLRLIYYSQIVNDFQKGDIAEGYSVSREKKESFPLTVTSAQKNPTAFYLCASSTTGLGHEQYFGPGTRLTVT.